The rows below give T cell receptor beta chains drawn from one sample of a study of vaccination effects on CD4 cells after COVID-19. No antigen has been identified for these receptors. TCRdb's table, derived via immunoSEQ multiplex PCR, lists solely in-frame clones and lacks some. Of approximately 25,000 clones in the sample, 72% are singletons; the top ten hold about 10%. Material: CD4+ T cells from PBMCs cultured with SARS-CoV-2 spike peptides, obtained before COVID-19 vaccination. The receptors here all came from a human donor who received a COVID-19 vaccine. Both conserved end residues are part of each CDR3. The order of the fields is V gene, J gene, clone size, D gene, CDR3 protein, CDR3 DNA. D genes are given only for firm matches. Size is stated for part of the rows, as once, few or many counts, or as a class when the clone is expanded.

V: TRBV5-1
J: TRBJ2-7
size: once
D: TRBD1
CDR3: CASSLAWDRTSYEQYF
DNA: TGCGCCAGCAGCTTGGCCTGGGACAGGACTTCCTACGAGCAGTACTTC

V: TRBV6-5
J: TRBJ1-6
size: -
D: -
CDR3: CASSYVGNNSPLHF
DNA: TGTGCCAGCAGTTACGTAGGGAACAATTCACCCCTCCACTTT

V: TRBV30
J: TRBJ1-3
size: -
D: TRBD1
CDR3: CAWTDDRAPGNTIYF
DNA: TGTGCCTGGACTGATGACAGGGCGCCTGGAAACACCATATATTTT

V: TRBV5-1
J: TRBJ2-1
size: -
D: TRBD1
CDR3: CASRGGQGLWVLNEQFF
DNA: TGCGCCAGCAGGGGGGGACAGGGGCTTTGGGTCTTGAATGAGCAGTTCTTC

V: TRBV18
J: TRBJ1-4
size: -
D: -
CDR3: CASSLASNEKLFF
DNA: TGTGCCAGCTCGTTAGCCTCTAATGAAAAACTGTTTTTT

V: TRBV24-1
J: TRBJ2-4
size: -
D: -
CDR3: CATSAGTSTVDIQYF
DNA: TGTGCCACCAGTGCCGGGACTTCTACGGTGGACATTCAGTACTTC

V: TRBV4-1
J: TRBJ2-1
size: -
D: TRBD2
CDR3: CASSQASGRSYNEQFF
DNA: TGCGCCAGCAGCCAAGCTAGCGGGAGATCTTACAATGAGCAGTTCTTC

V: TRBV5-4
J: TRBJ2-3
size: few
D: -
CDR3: CASSTGQPTDTQYF
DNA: TGTGCCAGCAGCACCGGACAGCCCACAGATACGCAGTATTTT

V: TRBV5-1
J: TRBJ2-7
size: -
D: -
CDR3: CASSPGTHSYEQYF
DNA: TGCGCCAGCAGCCCCGGGACACACTCCTACGAGCAGTACTTC

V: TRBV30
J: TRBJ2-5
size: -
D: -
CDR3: CAWSVRIRETQYF
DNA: TGTGCCTGGAGTGTACGAATTCGAGAGACCCAGTACTTC

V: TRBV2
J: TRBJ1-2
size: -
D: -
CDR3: CASRKDVESRGYTF
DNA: TGTGCCAGCAGGAAGGACGTGGAATCACGTGGCTACACCTTC

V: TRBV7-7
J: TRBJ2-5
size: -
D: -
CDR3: CASTTGRTAQETQYF
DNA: TGTGCCAGCACAACGGGAAGGACAGCCCAAGAGACCCAGTACTTC

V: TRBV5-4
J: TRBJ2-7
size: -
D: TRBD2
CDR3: CASSWSAGGLYEQYF
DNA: TGTGCCAGCAGTTGGTCAGCGGGGGGGTTATACGAGCAGTACTTC

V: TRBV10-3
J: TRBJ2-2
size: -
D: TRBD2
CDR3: CAIKNERGRVGELFF
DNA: TGTGCCATCAAAAACGAGCGGGGGCGAGTCGGGGAGCTGTTTTTT

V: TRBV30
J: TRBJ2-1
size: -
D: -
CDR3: CAWSVLGGKQFF
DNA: TGTGCCTGGAGTGTATTGGGGGGAAAGCAGTTCTTC

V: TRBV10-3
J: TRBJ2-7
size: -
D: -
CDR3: CAIGPGDHEQYF
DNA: TGTGCCATCGGTCCAGGGGACCACGAGCAGTACTTC

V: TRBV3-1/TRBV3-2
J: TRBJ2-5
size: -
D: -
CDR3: CASSYMYQETQYF
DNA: TGTGCCAGCAGCTATATGTACCAAGAGACCCAGTACTTC

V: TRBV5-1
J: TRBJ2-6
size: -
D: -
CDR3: CASTGGGYSGANVLTF
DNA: TGCGCCAGCACTGGAGGTGGATACTCTGGGGCCAACGTCCTGACTTTC

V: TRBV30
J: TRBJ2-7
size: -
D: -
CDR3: CAWFNRGSYEQYF
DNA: TGTGCCTGGTTTAATCGGGGGTCCTACGAGCAGTACTTC

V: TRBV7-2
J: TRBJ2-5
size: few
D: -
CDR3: CASSLASVVGETQYF
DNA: TGTGCCAGCAGCTTAGCGTCGGTGGTGGGGGAGACCCAGTACTTC

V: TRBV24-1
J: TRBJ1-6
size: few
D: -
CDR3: CATRGQGHNSPLHF
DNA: TGTGCCACGCGAGGGCAGGGACATAATTCACCCCTCCACTTT

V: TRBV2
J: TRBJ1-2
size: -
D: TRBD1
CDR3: CASSSGQAGYGYTF
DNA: TGTGCCAGCAGTTCGGGACAGGCTGGGTATGGCTACACCTTC

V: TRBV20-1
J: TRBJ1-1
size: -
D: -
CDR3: CSASRLSNTEAFF
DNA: TGCAGTGCTAGTAGGTTGTCGAACACTGAAGCTTTCTTT

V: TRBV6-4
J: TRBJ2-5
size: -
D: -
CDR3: CASSRAGTARETQYF
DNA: TGTGCCAGCAGTCGGGCGGGGACAGCCCGGGAGACCCAGTACTTC

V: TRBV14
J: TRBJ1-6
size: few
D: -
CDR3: CASSQVAGVINSPLHF
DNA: TGTGCCAGCAGCCAAGTTGCGGGGGTGATAAATTCACCCCTCCACTTT

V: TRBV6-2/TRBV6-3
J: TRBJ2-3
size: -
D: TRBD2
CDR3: CASSSSSGATDTQYF
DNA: TGTGCCAGCAGTTCCTCTAGCGGGGCCACAGATACGCAGTATTTT

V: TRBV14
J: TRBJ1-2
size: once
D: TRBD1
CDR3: CASSQDFGTGPYGYTF
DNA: TGTGCCAGCAGCCAAGATTTTGGGACAGGGCCCTATGGCTACACCTTC

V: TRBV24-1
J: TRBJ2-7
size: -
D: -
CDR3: CATSFSGSYEQYF
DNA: TGTGCCACCAGTTTCTCAGGGAGCTACGAGCAGTACTTC

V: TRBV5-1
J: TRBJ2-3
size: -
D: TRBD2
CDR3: CASSSAAGGSTDTQYF
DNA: TGCGCCAGCAGCTCCGCGGCGGGGGGGTCCACAGATACGCAGTATTTT

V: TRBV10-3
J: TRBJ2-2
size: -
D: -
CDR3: CATASTTGELFF
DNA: TGTGCCACCGCGTCGACCACCGGGGAGCTGTTTTTT

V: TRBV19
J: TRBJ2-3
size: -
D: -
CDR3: CASSPDLQGTRYF
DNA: TGTGCCAGTAGTCCCGACCTACAGGGTACTCGGTATTTT

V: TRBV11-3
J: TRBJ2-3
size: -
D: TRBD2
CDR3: CASSLSGGGTDTQYF
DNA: TGTGCCAGCAGCTTGAGTGGGGGGGGCACAGATACGCAGTATTTT

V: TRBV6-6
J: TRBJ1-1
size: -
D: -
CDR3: CASRAGDLKAFF
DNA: TGTGCCAGCAGGGCAGGGGACCTGAAAGCTTTCTTT

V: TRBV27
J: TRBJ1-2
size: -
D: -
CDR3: CASRRTESNYGYTF
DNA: TGTGCCAGCAGGCGGACAGAGAGTAACTATGGCTACACCTTC

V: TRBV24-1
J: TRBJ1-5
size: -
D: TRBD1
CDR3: CATSDLTGNQPQHF
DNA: TGTGCCACCAGTGACCTGACAGGGAATCAGCCCCAGCATTTT

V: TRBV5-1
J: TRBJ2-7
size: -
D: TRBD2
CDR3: CASSPDVGTRSYEQYF
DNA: TGCGCCAGCAGCCCGGACGTAGGGACTAGATCCTACGAGCAGTACTTC

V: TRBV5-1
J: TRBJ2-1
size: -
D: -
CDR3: CASSLRFHEQFF
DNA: TGCGCCAGCAGCTTGAGGTTCCATGAGCAGTTCTTC

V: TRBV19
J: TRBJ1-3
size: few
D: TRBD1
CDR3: CASRRDRGVYTIYF
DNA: TGTGCCAGCCGCCGGGACAGGGGAGTGTACACCATATATTTT

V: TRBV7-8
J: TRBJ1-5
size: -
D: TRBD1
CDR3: CASSSRQGRQPQHF
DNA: TGTGCCAGCAGCTCAAGACAGGGGCGTCAGCCCCAGCATTTT

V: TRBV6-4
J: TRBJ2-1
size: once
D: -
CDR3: CASSEQAGYPYNEQFF
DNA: TGTGCCAGCAGTGAGCAGGCGGGGTACCCTTACAATGAGCAGTTCTTC

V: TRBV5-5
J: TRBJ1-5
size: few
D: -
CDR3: CASSFGSRGGQPQHF
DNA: TGTGCCAGCAGCTTCGGATCCAGGGGAGGGCAGCCCCAGCATTTT

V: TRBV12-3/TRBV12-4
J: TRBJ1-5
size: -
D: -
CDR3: CASSYTGNQPQHF
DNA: TGTGCCAGCAGTTATACAGGGAATCAGCCCCAGCATTTT

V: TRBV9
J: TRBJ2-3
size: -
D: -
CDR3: CASSGWVADTQYF
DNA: TGTGCCAGCAGCGGTTGGGTTGCAGATACGCAGTATTTT

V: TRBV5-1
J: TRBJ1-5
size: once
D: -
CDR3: CASSWGPVQEGNQPQHF
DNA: TGCGCCAGCAGCTGGGGACCAGTACAGGAGGGCAATCAGCCCCAGCATTTT

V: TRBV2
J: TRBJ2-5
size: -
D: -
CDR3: CASNRGGETQYF
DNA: TGTGCCAGCAACAGGGGAGGGGAGACCCAGTACTTC

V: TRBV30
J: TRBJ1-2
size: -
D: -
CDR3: CAWSGDVRAAGYTF
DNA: TGTGCCTGGAGCGGGGACGTCCGCGCGGCTGGCTACACCTTC

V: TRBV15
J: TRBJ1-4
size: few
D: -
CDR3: CATSRAADYNEKLFF
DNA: TGTGCCACCAGCAGAGCCGCGGACTATAATGAAAAACTGTTTTTT

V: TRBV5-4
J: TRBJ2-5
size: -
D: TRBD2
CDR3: CASRLAGHQETQYF
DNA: TGTGCCAGCAGGCTAGCGGGGCACCAAGAGACCCAGTACTTC

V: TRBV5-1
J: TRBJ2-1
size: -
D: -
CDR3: CASSFGGIYNEQFF
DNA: TGCGCCAGCAGCTTCGGCGGGATCTACAATGAGCAGTTCTTC

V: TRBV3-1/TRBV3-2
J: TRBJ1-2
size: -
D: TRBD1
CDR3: CASRQGDYGYTF
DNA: TGTGCCAGCCGACAGGGGGACTATGGCTACACCTTC

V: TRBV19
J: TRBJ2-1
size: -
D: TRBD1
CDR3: CASREDDRGAYNEQFF
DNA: TGTGCCAGTAGGGAAGACGACAGGGGAGCCTACAATGAGCAGTTCTTC

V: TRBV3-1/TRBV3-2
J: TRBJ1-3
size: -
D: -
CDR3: CASSQDQVWGGNTIYF
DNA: TGTGCCAGCAGCCAAGATCAAGTGTGGGGTGGAAACACCATATATTTT

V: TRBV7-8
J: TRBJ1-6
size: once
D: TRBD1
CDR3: CASSPGAQGRSPLHF
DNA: TGTGCCAGCAGCCCAGGGGCACAGGGGCGTTCACCCCTCCACTTT